Listed here are 27 T cell receptor beta chains from one sample, sequenced in a study of OX40 agonist ivuxolimab in advanced cancers. TCRdb's copy holds only in-frame clones and misses some; the assay was immunoSEQ multiplex PCR. The sample shows around 110,000 clones, about 94% of them seen only once. The material was CD4+ or CD8+ T cells sorted from blood, obtained in a trial of the OX40 agonist ivuxolimab. These receptors originate from an adult with an advanced solid tumor such as melanoma, head and neck, liver or kidney cancer.

This chain's CDR3 is CASSEEGNQPQHF. The CDR3 nucleotides read TGTGCCAGCAGTGAAGAGGGGAATCAGCCCCAGCATTTT. V gene TRBV6-5 combines with J gene TRBJ1-5; possible D gene TRBD1, 5 bases. This CDR3 spans 13 amino acids. Trimming removed 5 bases at V and 4 bases at J, with 9 bases between. Germline CDR1 is MNHEY and CDR2 is SVGAGI.

The chain is built from TRBV2 and TRBJ2-3; D is perhaps TRBD1 or TRBD2 (5 bases each). This CDR3 spans 16 amino acids. Between the trimmed V and J ends, which lost 7 bases and 5 bases, there was a span of 22 bases. Germline V gene data show CDR1 as SNHLY and CDR2 as FYNNEI. The CDR3 here is CASTGPPGTEEDTQYF. In nucleotides, the CDR3 is TGTGCCAGCACCGGTCCCCCTGGGACGGAGGAAGATACGCAGTATTTT.

The chain joins TRBV7-8 to TRBJ2-3, with TRBD2 matching 11 bases. The V gene end was trimmed by 1 base and the J gene end by 4 bases; junction bases not matched to a gene: 13. The CDR3 has 19 amino acids. Germline values: CDR1 SGHVS, CDR2 FQNEAQ. CDR3 DNA sequence: TGTGCCAGCAGCTTAGGAGGTCCGGGACTAGCGGCAGGGGCAGATACGCAGTATTTT. Amino acid sequence: CASSLGGPGLAAGADTQYF.

The chain uses TRBV9 and TRBJ2-2; D is uncertain. Germline CDR1 reads SGDLS; CDR2 reads YYNGEE. V shed 1 base and J shed 3 bases, with 4 bases lying between them. CDR3 length equals 13 residues. The CDR3: CASSVQDTGELFF. The CDR3, as DNA: TGTGCCAGCAGCGTACAGGACACCGGGGAGCTGTTTTTT.

The rearrangement uses TRBV7-3 and TRBJ2-3; D unresolved. V lost 2 bases and J lost 2, with 11 bases in between. The CDR3 sequence is 15 residues long. Germline V gene data show CDR1 as SGHTA and CDR2 as FQGTGA. The CDR3 sequence is CASSLGVGITDTQYF. The DNA for the CDR3 is TGTGCCAGCAGCTTAGGGGTCGGCATCACAGATACGCAGTATTTT.

J is TRBJ1-4 and V is TRBV28, with 10 bases aligning to TRBD1. The CDR3 totals 15 residues. J was trimmed by 6 bases and V by 7 bases; bases with no gene match: 8. The germline V gene has CDR1 MDHEN and CDR2 SYDVKM. CDR3 DNA: TGTGCCAGCACCCTGGGGACAGGGGAGGATGAAAAACTGTTTTTT. It yields the protein CASTLGTGEDEKLFF.

This clone was seen once. This chain links TRBV6-1 with TRBJ2-5, with 7 bases lining up with TRBD1. V gave up 5 bases and J gave up 2 bases; unmatched junction bases: 5. Germline CDR1 reads MNHNS; CDR2 reads SASEGT. The CDR3 has 14 residues. For the CDR3, the DNA is TGTGCCAGCAGTTTAAACAGGGGTCAAGAGACCCAGTACTTC. Protein: CASSLNRGQETQYF.

This clone was counted a single time. The V and J genes are TRBV19 and TRBJ2-1, with 8 nucleotides matching TRBD1. This CDR3 region has 16 residues. Germline loops: CDR1 LNHDA, CDR2 SQIVND (reference sequence). The V gene end was trimmed by 6 bases and the J gene end by 6 bases; junction bases not matched to a gene: 13. The CDR3 DNA follows: TGTGCCAGTAGCACTTCCGGGACAGGCGCCCTCAATGAGCAGTTCTTC. Its translation: CASSTSGTGALNEQFF.

The chain links TRBV6-1 to TRBJ2-3, with 9 nucleotides matching TRBD2. CDR3 length: 15 amino acids. J lost 0 bases, V lost 4 bases, and 2 bases had no gene match. Germline V CDR1 and CDR2: MNHNS, SASEGT. CDR3 protein: CASSASGTSTDTQYF. The CDR3 nucleotides are TGTGCCAGCAGTGCTAGCGGGACTAGCACAGATACGCAGTATTTT.

J is TRBJ1-4 and V is TRBV10-2; the match to TRBD1 covers 7 bases. The V gene end was trimmed by 1 base and the J gene end by 7 bases; junction bases not matched to a gene: 3. Germline assignment: CDR1 WSHSY and CDR2 SAAADI. This CDR3 has 14 amino acids. The DNA for the CDR3 is TGCGCCAGCAGTGAGTGGCAGGGGGTTGAAAAACTGTTTTTT. Its protein is CASSEWQGVEKLFF.

The chain recombines TRBV2 with TRBJ1-5; maybe TRBD1 (6 bases). This CDR3 is 14 amino acids long. V was clipped by 7 bases and J by 2 bases, with 12 bases between them. Per germline, CDR1 SNHLY and CDR2 FYNNEI. DNA for the CDR3: TGTGCCAGCATAGGCAACAGGGGCAATCAGCCCCAGCATTTT. Its translation is CASIGNRGNQPQHF.

The genes are TRBV20-1 and TRBJ2-1; D gene ambiguous. V dropped 6 bases and J dropped 8 bases, with 8 bases sitting between them. The CDR3 is 10 amino acids. Germline CDR1 is DFQATT and CDR2 is SNEGSKA (reference sequence). CDR3 DNA: TGCAGTGCAGCCCAAGATGAGCAGTTCTTC. It codes for CSAAQDEQFF.

This chain joins TRBV16 and TRBJ2-2; 8 bases match TRBD2. This CDR3 spans 15 amino acids. Germline-derived CDR1 and CDR2 are KGHSY and FQNENV. V lost 4 bases, J lost 1 base, and 2 bases stayed unmatched. The CDR3 coding sequence is TGTGCCAGCAGCCCCACTAGCGGGAACACCGGGGAGCTGTTTTTT. Translating it yields CASSPTSGNTGELFF.

The chain links TRBV28 to TRBJ2-7, with TRBD2 matching over 7 bases. With V trimmed by 1 base and J by 6 bases, 0 bases remained unmatched. CDR1 is MDHEN, CDR2 SYDVKM, per germline. The CDR3 loop spans 12 amino acids. The DNA of the CDR3 is TGTGCCAGCAGTTTATCTAGCGGCGAGCAGTACTTC. Residues: CASSLSSGEQYF. The full variable domain, in which reference TRBV28 and TRBJ2-7 provide the parts outside the CDR3, is DVKVTQSSRYLVKRTGEKVFLECVQDMDHENMFWYRQDPGLGLRLIYFSYDVKMKEKGDIPEGYSVSREKKERFSLILESASTNQTSMYLCASSLSSGEQYFGPGTRLTVT.

The gene calls are TRBV7-3 and TRBJ1-5, with D possibly matching TRBD1 (6 bases). This CDR3 is 13 amino acids long. Germline V lookup: CDR1 SGHTA, CDR2 FQGTGA. V was cut by 2 bases and J by 5 bases, with 7 bases left in between. The CDR3 loop is CASSLGGHQPQHF. The CDR3 DNA reads TGTGCCAGCAGCTTAGGGGGGCATCAGCCCCAGCATTTT.

This chain joins TRBV18 and TRBJ2-6, with D perhaps TRBD1 or TRBD2 (5 bases each). Trimming left V 2 bases short and J 4 bases short, with 12 bases between. The CDR3 is made up of 16 amino acids. Germline V gives CDR1 KGHSH, CDR2 LQKENI. CDR3 in DNA: TGTGCCAGCTCACCAAAAGGGGACGAAGGGGCCAACGTCCTGACTTTC. It encodes CASSPKGDEGANVLTF.

The chain links TRBV19 to TRBJ2-5; D remains unclear. The V gene's germline CDR1 is LNHDA and CDR2 SQIVND (reference sequence). The CDR3 is made up of 15 amino acids. Trimming removed 10 bases from V and 5 bases from J, with 23 bases in between. The CDR3 is CATTVLLGPGETQYF. CDR3 nucleotide sequence: TGTGCCACCACTGTTCTCCTTGGGCCCGGGGAGACCCAGTACTTC.

This chain links TRBV2 with TRBJ1-6, with TRBD1 as a possible D gene (5 bases). Germline CDR1 SNHLY, CDR2 FYNNEI. V shed 5 bases and J shed 11 bases, with 16 bases lying between them. The CDR3 loop spans 14 amino acids. The CDR3 nucleotides read TGTGCCAGCAGTCCCCGGGAGGGACTGGCACCCCTCCACTTT. This encodes CASSPREGLAPLHF.

The chain is built from TRBV7-2 and TRBJ2-5, with 7 nucleotides matching TRBD2. Per germline, CDR1 SGHTA and CDR2 FQGNSA. The V segment lost 0 bases and the J segment 5 bases; nucleotides outside the gene matches: 9. The CDR3 totals 16 residues. As DNA, the CDR3 is TGTGCCAGCAGCTTAGCCCCCGGCCCAGCGGGGGAGACCCAGTACTTC. This encodes CASSLAPGPAGETQYF.

The chain employs TRBV6-1 and TRBJ1-2; 9 bases are a match to TRBD1. Germline trimming cut 6 bases from V and 2 bases from J; bases unmatched to any gene: 4. The CDR3 sequence is 14 residues long. CDR1 is MNHNS, CDR2 SASEGT, per germline. CDR3 protein: CASRWTGENYGYTF. In nucleotides, the CDR3 is TGTGCCAGCAGATGGACAGGGGAAAACTATGGCTACACCTTC.

V and J are TRBV28 and TRBJ1-1; no reliable D call. The length of the CDR3 is 14 residues. Trimming removed 7 bases at V and 13 bases at J, with 25 bases between. Germline CDR1 reads MDHEN; CDR2 reads SYDVKM. The CDR3 nucleotides read TGTGCCAGCAACATACAGCAAGCCTCACTGAAGCTTTTCTTT. Its translation: CASNIQQASLKLFF.

This chain links TRBV7-8 with TRBJ2-1; 11 nucleotides agree with TRBD2. The CDR3 is made up of 16 amino acids. V lost 1 base, J lost 7 bases, and 6 bases stayed unmatched. Looked up from germline, CDR1 is SGHVS and CDR2 is FQNEAQ. The CDR3 nucleotides read TGTGCCAGCAGCTTAGGTCTTACTAGCGGGAGAAATGAGCAGTTCTTC. It is translated as CASSLGLTSGRNEQFF.

The chain has TRBV18 and TRBJ2-1; 7 bases fit TRBD1. The CDR3 loop spans 16 amino acids. The ends lost 6 bases at V and 5 bases at J; junction bases unmatched: 13. The germline V gene has CDR1 KGHSH and CDR2 LQKENI. The CDR3 loop is CASSPDRDGDHNEQFF. The CDR3 DNA reads TGTGCCAGCTCCCCTGACAGGGATGGGGATCACAATGAGCAGTTCTTC.

This clone was observed once. This chain links TRBV21-1 with TRBJ2-5. TRBV21-1 is deemed a pseudogene. This CDR3 has 15 residues. The DNA of the CDR3 is TGTGCCAGCCGCCTGGGACAGCGGGGAGGCCCAACCCAGTACTTC. The encoded protein is CASRLGQRGGPTQYF.

V and J are TRBV19 and TRBJ2-3; D gene ambiguous. The CDR3 totals 10 residues. Trimming left V 5 bases short and J 7 bases short, with 4 bases between. Per germline, CDR1 LNHDA and CDR2 SQIVND (reference sequence). The CDR3 spells CASSVNTQYF. DNA of the CDR3: TGTGCCAGTAGTGTTAATACGCAGTATTTT.

Only one count was recorded for this clone. The J gene is TRBJ2-7, the V gene TRBV28; D may be TRBD1 (6 bases). This CDR3 is built from 15 residues. Germline V gene data show CDR1 as MDHEN and CDR2 as SYDVKM. The V end was cut by 2 bases, the J end by 5 bases, with 16 bases between. CDR3 sequence reads: CASSLIQGEIDEQYF. In nucleotides, the CDR3 is TGTGCCAGCAGTTTAATACAGGGTGAGATCGACGAGCAGTACTTC.

The chain has TRBV5-1 and TRBJ1-5; no definite D call. This CDR3 spans 13 amino acids. Per the germline V gene, CDR1 is SGHRS and CDR2 is YFSETQ. Trimming left V 4 bases short and J 9 bases short, with 14 bases between. Here the CDR3 DNA reads TGCGCCAGCAGCCAATTTGTAGCCGGGCCCCAGCATTTT. This gives the protein CASSQFVAGPQHF.